The source of this T cell receptor (beta chain) is a study of T-cell memory formation after mild COVID-19. Background on the study: There were largely donor-specific TCR clusters.

5'RACE with constant-segment primers yielded barcoded, UMI-tagged TCR alpha and TCR beta cDNA libraries. TCRdb fed the 5' RACE reads into MiXCR, producing one record per CDR3 protein. The profile shows some 280,000 distinct CDR3 sequences, around 15% of them singletons. In the case of this clonotype: Antigen: not known.

The CDR3 covers 13 residues. From germline, CDR1 is LNHDA and CDR2 SQIVND (reference sequence). V lost 6 bases and J lost 8, with 16 bases in between. Study-level results: Second-wave clones with a day 37 peak had unconfirmed SARS-CoV-2 specificity.

This chain connects TRBV19 to TRBJ1-2; D gene ambiguous. The receptor's source is a man aged 18 to 35 who had mild COVID-19 (a few samples of this study predate the infection). Cell type and time point are not known. Sequenced: PBMCs or a T cell subset sorted from them (not recorded which). CDR3 residues: CASSNSREGGYTF. The CDR3 region has the DNA TGTGCCAGTAGCAACTCCCGGGAAGGGGGCTACACCTTC.